The 7 T cell receptor beta chains presented below share a single source sample, sequenced in a study of CXCR3-negative and CXCR3-positive naive CD8 T cells. Whole-study findings and limits: When CXCR3-positive naive cells were set against CXCR3-negative naive cells, the former had more hydrophobic TRB CDR3s.

The libraries of TRB cDNA were constructed through 5' RACE using UMI labels. TCRdb reanalyzed the 5' RACE reads and collapses them to one entry per CDR3 protein, without DNA. Its clone listing holds under 150,000 distinct CDR3 sequences. Antigen specificity for these receptors is unknown. Material: naive CXCR3+ CD8+ T cells from blood. Subset defined: CD45RO-CCR7+CD27+CD95- naive CD8+ T cells expressing CXCR3 (TNR3+). Receptors were obtained from a human donor in good health. Some clones in this sample may be carry-over from other donors' samples.

The rearrangement links TRBV10-1 to TRBJ2-3; TCRdb gives TRBD2 as the D gene, but with no DNA this cannot be confirmed. This CDR3 is built from 16 residues. Per germline, CDR1 WNHNN and CDR2 SYGVQD (reference sequence). The CDR3 protein is CASSEFSGLSTDTQYF.

V gene TRBV4-3 combines with J gene TRBJ2-3; TCRdb designates TRBD2, a call that cannot be tested without DNA. The CDR3 has 16 residues. Germline loops: CDR1 LGHNA, CDR2 YSLEER. This CDR3 reads CASSQDLAGVLSTQYF.

This chain connects TRBV6-5 to TRBJ2-2; no DNA is available, so the TRBD1 call from TCRdb remains unchecked. The CDR3 contains 16 residues. Per the germline V gene, CDR1 is MNHEY and CDR2 is SVGAGI. The chain's CDR3 is CASSYTTLRGTGELFF.

The chain joins TRBV7-3 to TRBJ2-2; there is no DNA to check the TCRdb D call of TRBD1. Germline assignment: CDR1 SGHTA and CDR2 FQGTGA. The CDR3 covers 16 residues. This chain's CDR3 is CATPRAENANTGELFF. The full variable domain, in which reference TRBV7-3 and TRBJ2-2 provide the parts outside the CDR3, is GAGVSQTPSNKVTEKGKYVELRCDPISGHTALYWYRQSLGQGPEFLIYFQGTGAADDSGLPNDRFFAVRPEGSVSTLKIQRTERGDSAVYLCATPRAENANTGELFFGEGSRLTVL.

The gene calls are TRBV6-6 and TRBJ1-5; lacking DNA, the TRBD1 call made by TCRdb goes unchecked. Germline V lookup: CDR1 MNHNY, CDR2 SVGAGI (reference sequence). The CDR3 extends over 17 amino acids. CDR3 sequence reads: CASSYAPRLGELDAQHF.

The chain joins TRBV6-4 to TRBJ2-3. CDR1 MRHNA and CDR2 SNTAGT come from the germline V gene. The CDR3 runs to 15 residues. The CDR3 reads CASSTDGYSTDTQYF.

The rearrangement links TRBV7-6 to TRBJ1-2. The CDR3 totals 19 residues. Germline-derived CDR1 and CDR2 are SGHVS and FNYEAQ. This CDR3 is CASSLSGGGGTALDYGYTF.